The 20 T cell receptor beta chains below come from one sample, sequenced in a study of cytomegalovirus exposure and HLA in healthy donors. The primer mix had 60 Vbeta and 13 Jbeta primers. Assay used: immunoSEQ multiplex PCR; TCRdb lists only in-frame clones, some missing. The repertoire has around 230,000 clones, over 60% of them found once; the top ten carry about 1.7%. Sequencing used PBMCs. All receptors derive from a male donor in good health and CMV-seronegative.

This rearrangement joins TRBV5-1 to TRBJ1-1, with D unclear. Trimming removed 0 bases at V and 7 bases at J, with 13 bases between. The CDR3 totals 14 residues. Germline CDR1 reads SGHRS; CDR2 reads YFSETQ. This chain's CDR3 is CASSLAKLNGEAFF. The CDR3 DNA sequence: TGCGCCAGCAGCTTGGCCAAGCTTAACGGTGAAGCTTTCTTT.

The J gene is TRBJ2-7, the V gene TRBV14; D gene ambiguous. The ends were cut back, 2 bases at V and 3 bases at J, with 11 bases in the middle. The CDR3 is 14 amino acids. Germline assignment: CDR1 SGHDN and CDR2 FVKESK. DNA for the CDR3: TGTGCCAGCAGCCAATTTTCAGAAGACTACGAGCAGTACTTC. It yields the protein CASSQFSEDYEQYF.

The V gene is TRBV30, the J gene TRBJ2-1, with 7 bases matching TRBD2. V was clipped by 0 bases and J by 5 bases; unmatched bases: 7. The CDR3 length is 15 residues. CDR1 and CDR2 from the germline V gene are GTSNPN and SVGIG (reference sequence). The CDR3 loop reads CAWSVGGSAHNEQFF. In nucleotides, the CDR3 is TGTGCCTGGAGTGTCGGCGGGAGCGCCCACAATGAGCAGTTCTTC.

The chain carries TRBV28 and TRBJ2-7; 11 nucleotides match TRBD2. V lost 6 bases to trimming and J lost 0 bases; unmatched junction nucleotides: 4. CDR3 size: 15 residues. Germline V gene lookup returns CDR1 MDHEN and CDR2 SYDVKM. CDR3 in DNA: TGTGCCAGCAGACTAGCGGGAGCGAGCTCCTACGAGCAGTACTTC. It encodes CASRLAGASSYEQYF.

The chain recombines TRBV7-3 with TRBJ1-6, with 7 bases lining up with TRBD1. V lost 3 bases to trimming and J lost 8 bases; unmatched junction nucleotides: 4. This CDR3 is 14 amino acids long. Germline V gene data show CDR1 as SGHTA and CDR2 as FQGTGA. The CDR3 DNA sequence: TGTGCCAGCAGCTTCGGGACAGTGGATTCACCCCTCCACTTT. The encoded protein is CASSFGTVDSPLHF.

CDR3 coding DNA: TGTGCCATCAGTGAGCAGGGACTGGGGCCCTACGAGCAGTACTTC. It codes for CAISEQGLGPYEQYF. The rearrangement joins TRBV10-3 to TRBJ2-7, with a tentative D call TRBD2 (6 bases). Germline V gene sequence: CDR1 ENHRY, CDR2 SYGVKD. V lost 2 bases to trimming and J lost 2 bases, with 13 bases between them. The CDR3 loop spans 15 amino acids.

The chain joins TRBV30 to TRBJ1-4; 9 positions match TRBD1. The trim removed 5 bases at V and 5 bases at J, leaving 0 bases unmatched. CDR3 length: 12 residues. Germline V gene sequence: CDR1 GTSNPN, CDR2 SVGIG (reference sequence). The CDR3 region is CAWGTGNEKLFF. CDR3 bases: TGTGCCTGGGGGACAGGGAATGAAAAACTGTTTTTT.

This clone was counted between two and nine times. The V call is TRBV18, the J call TRBJ2-7; 11 nucleotides agree with TRBD2. V lost 2 bases to trimming and J lost 1 base; unmatched junction nucleotides: 1. CDR3 length: 15 amino acids. Germline values: CDR1 KGHSH, CDR2 LQKENI. Written as DNA, the CDR3 is TGTGCCAGCTCACCAGGACTAGCGGGTTCCTACGAGCAGTACTTC. Amino acids: CASSPGLAGSYEQYF.

The chain links TRBV12-5 to TRBJ1-2, with D tentatively TRBD1 (5 bases). Between the trimmed V and J ends, which lost 7 bases and 4 bases, there was a span of 16 bases. This CDR3 region has 14 residues. The germline gives CDR1 LGHNT, CDR2 FRNRAP. The CDR3 protein is CASALEGGVYGYTF. DNA for the CDR3: TGTGCTAGTGCCCTGGAAGGAGGGGTCTATGGCTACACCTTC.

Here the CDR3 DNA reads TGTGCCAGCAGCGTCCGGGACAGGGGATACAATGAGCAGTTCTTC. It yields the protein CASSVRDRGYNEQFF. This chain connects TRBV9 to TRBJ2-1; 10 bases fit TRBD1. The CDR3 spans 15 residues. V lost 2 bases to trimming and J lost 4 bases; unmatched junction nucleotides: 3. CDR1 is SGDLS, CDR2 YYNGEE, per germline.

The chain recombines TRBV28 with TRBJ1-1; D gene unclear. Per germline, CDR1 MDHEN and CDR2 SYDVKM. V dropped 2 bases and J dropped 7 bases, with 11 bases sitting between them. This CDR3 has 13 amino acids. The chain's CDR3 is CASSLQQEGEAFF. CDR3 DNA: TGTGCCAGCAGTTTACAGCAAGAGGGTGAAGCTTTCTTT.

This sequence joins TRBV29-1 and TRBJ2-5; D possibly corresponds to TRBD2 (5 bases). V shed 4 bases and J shed 4 bases, with 13 bases lying between them. The germline V gene encodes CDR1 SQVTM and CDR2 ANQGSEA. The CDR3 totals 13 residues. This CDR3 reads CSVGSLARETQYF. Written as DNA, the CDR3 is TGCAGCGTTGGATCCCTAGCACGAGAGACCCAGTACTTC.

This clone was observed once. The rearrangement uses TRBV27 and TRBJ1-2, with TRBD1 matching 9 bases. Trimming at V came to 0 bases and at J to 5 bases, leaving 4 bases not matched to a gene. The CDR3 length is 15 residues. Germline CDR1 is MNHEY and CDR2 is SMNVEV (reference sequence). The CDR3 sequence: CASSLSTGGLYGYTF. In DNA, the CDR3 is TGTGCCAGCAGTTTATCGACAGGGGGTTTGTATGGCTACACCTTC.

The V gene is TRBV28, the J gene TRBJ2-1; D is possibly TRBD2 (6 bases). V dropped 4 bases and J dropped 1 base, with 14 bases sitting between them. The length of the CDR3 is 16 residues. Germline CDR1 is MDHEN and CDR2 is SYDVKM. CDR3 bases: TGTGCCAGCAGTTATAGGGCGGGATCTTCCTACAATGAGCAGTTCTTC. Its translation is CASSYRAGSSYNEQFF. The variable domain in full, completed from reference TRBV28 and TRBJ2-1, reads DVKVTQSSRYLVKRTGEKVFLECVQDMDHENMFWYRQDPGLGLRLIYFSYDVKMKEKGDIPEGYSVSREKKERFSLILESASTNQTSMYLCASSYRAGSSYNEQFFGPGTRLTVL.

The chain combines TRBV10-3 with TRBJ2-7; TRBD1 is a possible D gene (6 bases). This CDR3 contains 14 residues. V was clipped by 3 bases and J by 3 bases, with 12 bases between them. Germline-derived CDR1 and CDR2 are ENHRY and SYGVKD. In DNA form, the CDR3 reads TGTGCCATCAGTGATCTGTCACAGGGCTACGAGCAGTACTTC. Its protein is CAISDLSQGYEQYF.

The table lists this clone with a few counts. The V call is TRBV7-9, the J call TRBJ1-1; 7 nucleotides line up with TRBD1. Germline assignment: CDR1 SEHNR and CDR2 FQNEAQ (reference sequence). The CDR3 extends over 13 amino acids. V was clipped by 7 bases and J by 3 bases; unmatched bases: 5. The CDR3 DNA sequence: TGTGCCAGCACCCGTACAGGGGACACTGAAGCTTTCTTT. It yields the protein CASTRTGDTEAFF.

This clone has just one count. The J gene is TRBJ2-2, the V gene TRBV9; TRBD1 might be the D (6 bases). This CDR3 is built from 16 residues. Germline V gene lookup returns CDR1 SGDLS and CDR2 YYNGEE. V lost 1 base and J lost 2, with 12 bases in between. The CDR3 nucleotides read TGTGCCAGCAGCGTAAGTCGGACAGCAAACACCGGGGAGCTGTTTTTT. Translating gives CASSVSRTANTGELFF. The entire variable domain, with the rest obtained from reference TRBV9 and TRBJ2-2, is as follows: DSGVTQTPKHLITATGQRVTLRCSPRSGDLSVYWYQQSLDQGLQFLIQYYNGEERAKGNILERFSAQQFPDLHSELNLSSLELGDSALYFCASSVSRTANTGELFFGEGSRLTVL.

The chain combines TRBV28 with TRBJ1-1, with D uncertain. CDR1 is MDHEN and CDR2 is SYDVKM in the germline V gene. V was clipped by 1 base and J by 8 bases, with 8 bases between them. This CDR3 has 12 amino acids. CDR3 nucleotides: TGTGCCAGCAGTTTATCGGGGTTAGAAGCTTTCTTT. Residues: CASSLSGLEAFF.

The V and J genes are TRBV27 and TRBJ2-5; 13 positions match TRBD2. V was clipped by 4 bases and J by 6 bases; unmatched bases: 5. This CDR3 is built from 15 residues. CDR1 is MNHEY and CDR2 is SMNVEV in the germline V gene (reference sequence). DNA of the CDR3: TGTGCCAGCAGTTCCCCGACTAGCGGGAGGAAGACCCAGTACTTC. It encodes CASSSPTSGRKTQYF.

This sequence joins TRBV5-6 and TRBJ1-1; no firm D call. Germline V gene sequence: CDR1 SGHDT, CDR2 YYEEEE. CDR3 length: 13 residues. Trimming took off 2 bases at V and 8 bases at J, with 13 bases between the two ends. The CDR3 DNA is TGTGCCAGCAGCTTTTTGAGGGCTCCAGAAGCTTTCTTT. Its protein is CASSFLRAPEAFF.